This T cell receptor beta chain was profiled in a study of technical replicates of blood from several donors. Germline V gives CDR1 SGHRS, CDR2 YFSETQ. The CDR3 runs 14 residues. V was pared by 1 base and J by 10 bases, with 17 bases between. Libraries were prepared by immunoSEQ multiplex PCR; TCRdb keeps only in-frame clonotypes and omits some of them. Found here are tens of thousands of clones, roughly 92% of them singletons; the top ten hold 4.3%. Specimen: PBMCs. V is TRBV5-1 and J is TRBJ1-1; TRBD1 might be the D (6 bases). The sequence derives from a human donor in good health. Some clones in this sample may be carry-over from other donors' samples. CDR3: CASSLTGGGNGAFF. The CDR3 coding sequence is TGCGCCAGCAGCTTGACGGGAGGGGGGAATGGAGCTTTCTTT.